This TCR beta chain was retrieved from a study of T cells in Graves' hyperthyroidism and ophthalmopathy. Points from the study as a whole: Most clonotypes expanded in the thyroid (above 0.001) were also present in blood.

Amplified regions were TCR beta CDR3 sequences from RNA transcripts. TCR CDR3 regions were first amplified by RT-PCR with HTBI primers. In TCRdb, the multiplex PCR reads were re-called with MiXCR into one record per CDR3 protein. The sample lists fewer than 750,000 distinct CDR3 sequences, more than 12% occurring once. Lactation, pregnancy, other autoimmune disease or uncontrolled infection excluded patients. Germline V gene data show CDR1 as SEHNR and CDR2 as FQNEAQ (reference sequence). The CDR3 loop spans 20 amino acids. Details on this clonotype: Antigen: not known. A much larger clonotype is one base distant, so this may be a read error.

The TCR comes from a woman aged 45-59 years with Graves' ophthalmopathy. The chain recombines TRBV7-9 with TRBJ2-1, with 11 bases fitting TRBD2. The sequencing sample was made of blood. CDR3 nucleotides: TGTGCCAGCAGCTTCCGACTAGCGGGATTTTCCCTTTACTCCTACAATGAGCAGCTCTTC. It encodes CASSFRLAGFSLYSYNEQLF.